A selection of T cell receptor beta chains follows, all from one sample in a study of shared clonotypes between healthy human individuals. Data came from immunoSEQ multiplex PCR; TCRdb stores just in-frame clones and leaves some out. The sample has roughly 770,000 clones, roughly 96% seen once; the top ten hold roughly 0.23%. Specimen: naive CD8+ T cells sorted from blood. These receptors were taken from a young man in good health. Each CDR3 is given with its conserved first and last residue. D genes are given only for firm matches. Rows give clone size only sometimes, using once, few, many, or a class for an expanded clone.

once,TRBJ2-7,TRBD2,TRBV7-6,CASSPGLAGGYEQYF,TGTGCCAGCAGCCCAGGACTAGCGGGAGGTTACGAGCAGTACTTC
once,TRBJ2-3,-,TRBV7-2,CASSLVGTADTQYF,TGTGCCAGCAGCTTAGTTGGGACTGCAGATACGCAGTATTTT
-,TRBJ2-3,-,TRBV7-8,CASSSAGETDTQYF,TGTGCCAGCAGCTCTGCCGGAGAGACAGATACGCAGTATTTT
-,TRBJ2-7,TRBD1,TRBV2,CASSSVLSGQGDEQYF,TGTGCCAGCAGTAGTGTATTGTCTGGACAGGGGGACGAGCAGTACTTC
once,TRBJ2-7,-,TRBV10-3,CAILTRDSSEQYF,TGTGCCATCCTGACTAGAGACTCATCCGAGCAGTACTTC
-,TRBJ2-1,-,TRBV6-4,CASSGGLCEQFF,TGTGCCAGCAGTGGGGGACTCTGTGAGCAGTTCTTC
-,TRBJ2-3,TRBD2,TRBV4-3,CASSQDRTSGTWDTQYF,TGCGCCAGCAGCCAAGACCGGACTAGCGGAACATGGGATACGCAGTATTTT
-,TRBJ1-1,-,TRBV29-1,CSVDSGDLTYNTEAFF,TGCAGCGTTGACTCGGGGGACCTTACCTATAACACTGAAGCTTTCTTT
-,TRBJ2-5,-,TRBV4-1,CASSQGHGKETQYF,TGCGCCAGCAGCCAAGGGCACGGAAAAGAGACCCAGTACTTC
few,TRBJ2-1,-,TRBV10-1,CASSSEGAEDNEQFF,TGCGCCAGCAGTTCGGAGGGGGCGGAGGACAATGAGCAGTTCTTC
-,TRBJ2-1,-,TRBV9,CASSGRSGEASSYNEQFF,TGTGCCAGCAGCGGCCGTAGCGGCGAAGCCAGCTCCTACAATGAGCAGTTCTTC
-,TRBJ1-1,-,TRBV27,CASSLGGLTEAFF,TGTGCCAGCAGTTTGGGCGGGTTGACTGAAGCTTTCTTT
-,TRBJ2-1,-,TRBV27,CASSRYPDRFDEQFF,TGTGCCAGCAGTCGATACCCGGACCGCTTCGATGAGCAGTTCTTC
once,TRBJ2-3,-,TRBV19,CASRHPTGTPKDTQYF,TGTGCCAGTAGGCACCCCACCGGGACACCTAAAGATACGCAGTATTTT
once,TRBJ2-7,TRBD1,TRBV9,CASSASRTGDRTYEQYF,TGTGCCAGCAGCGCAAGCCGGACAGGGGACAGAACCTACGAGCAGTACTTC
-,TRBJ2-3,-,TRBV5-6,CASSLGWRETDTQYF,TGTGCCAGCAGCTTAGGGTGGCGGGAAACAGATACGCAGTATTTT
-,TRBJ2-2,-,TRBV6-5,CASSLSVYTGELFF,TGTGCCAGCAGTTTATCGGTTTACACCGGGGAGCTGTTTTTT